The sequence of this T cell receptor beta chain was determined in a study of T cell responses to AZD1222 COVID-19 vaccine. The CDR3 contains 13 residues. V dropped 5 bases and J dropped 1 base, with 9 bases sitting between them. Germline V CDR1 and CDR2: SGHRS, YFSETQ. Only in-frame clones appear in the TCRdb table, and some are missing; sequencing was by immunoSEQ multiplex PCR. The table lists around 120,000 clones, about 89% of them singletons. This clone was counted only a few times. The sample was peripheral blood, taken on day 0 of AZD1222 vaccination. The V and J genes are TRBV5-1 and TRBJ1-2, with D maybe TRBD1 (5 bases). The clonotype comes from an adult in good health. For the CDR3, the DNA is TGCGCCAGCAGTTACGACAGTAACTATGGCTACACCTTC. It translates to CASSYDSNYGYTF.